The 20 T cell receptor beta chains below were found in one sample sequenced in a study of T cells in Graves' hyperthyroidism and ophthalmopathy. RNA transcripts were the template for amplifying TCR beta CDR3 regions. First-round RT-PCR with HTBI primers amplified the TCR CDR3 region. MiXCR, applied by TCRdb to the multiplex PCR reads, yields one record per CDR3 protein. The table records hundreds of thousands of distinct CDR3 sequences, about 45% of them present only once. The specimen sequenced was peripheral blood or thyroid tissue (not recorded which). These receptors originate from an adult man with Graves' disease, either hyperthyroidism or ophthalmopathy (not recorded which).

The CDR3 protein is CASRVSDRTFLYGYTF. DNA for the CDR3: TGTGCCAGTAGGGTCAGCGACAGGACCTTTCTCTATGGCTACACCTTC. The chain uses TRBV19 and TRBJ1-2; tentatively, D is TRBD1 (6 bases). The germline CDR1 and CDR2 sequences are LNHDA and SQIVND (reference sequence). This CDR3 is 16 amino acids long. V lost 6 bases, J lost 4 bases, and 21 bases lay in between.

Notes on this clonotype: With a much larger clone just one base away, this may be a read error. The chain joins TRBV10-3 to TRBJ1-5, with D possibly matching TRBD1 (6 bases). Trimming stripped 6 bases from V and 0 bases from J, with 12 bases between. This CDR3 is 15 amino acids long. Looked up from germline, CDR1 is ENHRY and CDR2 is SYGVKD. The CDR3 DNA reads TGTGCCATCAGGGCCTCAGGGGATAGCAATCAGCCCCAGCATTTT. Residues: CAIRASGDSNQPQHF.

This clonotype was observed many times. The CDR3 coding sequence is TGTGCCACCAGTGATCCTAGCGGTCAAGAGACCCAGTACTTC. Encoded protein: CATSDPSGQETQYF. This chain connects TRBV24-1 to TRBJ2-5; 7 nucleotides agree with TRBD2. Germline V gives CDR1 KGHDR, CDR2 SFDVKD. J lost 2 bases, V lost 3 bases, and 2 bases had no gene match. The CDR3 consists of 14 residues.

This clonotype was counted between two and nine times. V and J are TRBV29-1 and TRBJ2-7; TRBD1 matches 9 bases. The V and J ends lost 3 bases and 6 bases, in that order; junction bases with no gene match: 9. The CDR3 has 14 amino acids. The V gene's germline CDR1 is SQVTM and CDR2 ANQGSEA. In DNA, the CDR3 is TGCAGCGTTGAGTTAGGACAGGGGAGTTTCGAGCAGTACTTC. Protein product: CSVELGQGSFEQYF.

Only one count was recorded for this clonotype. The chain uses TRBV12-3 or TRBV12-4 and TRBJ1-4, with 8 bases identical to TRBD1. This CDR3 spans 15 amino acids. V was pared by 6 bases and J by 7 bases, with 10 bases of the junction left unmatched. CDR3 DNA: TGTGCCAGCAGACCTTCGGGCAGGGGGCGTGAAAAACTGTTTTTT. It specifies CASRPSGRGREKLFF.

The V call is TRBV11-3, the J call TRBJ1-1; 10 bases match TRBD1. The length of the CDR3 is 16 residues. V lost 4 bases and J lost 4; bases outside the gene matches: 9. Germline V gives CDR1 SGHNT, CDR2 YENEEA. CDR3 DNA: TGTGCCAGCAGCTCACGGGACAGGGGAATGGGCACTGAAGCTTTCTTT. It encodes CASSSRDRGMGTEAFF.

The chain links TRBV7-9 to TRBJ2-5; 13 bases line up with TRBD2. Germline values: CDR1 SEHNR, CDR2 FQNEAQ (reference sequence). J was trimmed by 5 bases and V by 6 bases; bases with no gene match: 12. There are 17 residues in the CDR3. The CDR3 spells CASSWEPGLAGSETQYF. The DNA of the CDR3 is TGTGCCAGCAGTTGGGAGCCGGGACTAGCGGGGTCGGAGACCCAGTACTTC.

V is TRBV20-1 and J is TRBJ2-2, with 9 bases that match TRBD2. Germline CDR1 and CDR2: DFQATT and SNEGSKA (reference sequence). This CDR3 spans 16 amino acids. Losses at the gene ends were 3 bases for V and 6 bases for J; bases not matched to a gene: 11. The CDR3 reads CSASGEAGGPAGELFF. The CDR3 DNA is TGCAGTGCTAGTGGCGAGGCGGGGGGGCCAGCCGGGGAGCTGTTTTTT.

This clonotype has a handful of counts. The J gene is TRBJ2-5, the V gene TRBV9; possibly TRBD1 or TRBD2 for D (5 bases each). CDR3 length: 15 residues. Trimming stripped 3 bases from V and 2 bases from J, with 14 bases between. Germline V lookup: CDR1 SGDLS, CDR2 YYNGEE. The CDR3 region has the DNA TGTGCCAGCAGCGCCGGGACCCTTTGGCAAGAGACCCAGTACTTC. This gives the protein CASSAGTLWQETQYF.

The rearrangement joins TRBV7-9 to TRBJ1-6; no clear D. The CDR3 consists of 15 residues. CDR1 and CDR2 (germline): SEHNR, FQNEAQ (reference sequence). Trimming stripped 1 base from V and 10 bases from J, with 14 bases between. The CDR3 reads CASSLGGEVRSPLHF. CDR3 coding DNA: TGTGCCAGCAGCTTAGGCGGGGAAGTTCGGTCACCCCTCCACTTT.

In its sample, this clonotype was seen a few times. Just one base apart from a much larger clone, this may be a read error. V usage is TRBV25-1 and J usage is TRBJ1-3; D gene uncertain. Germline assignment: CDR1 MGHDK and CDR2 SYGVNS. The CDR3 totals 13 residues. With 8 bases removed from V and 0 bases from J, the gap between germline ends came to 8 bases. CDR3 amino acids: CASGPSSGNTIYF. The CDR3 DNA reads as TGTGCCAGCGGGCCCAGCTCTGGAAACACCATATATTTT.

This clonotype has a count of ten or more. The chain joins TRBV29-1 to TRBJ1-5; 7 positions agree with TRBD1. CDR3 length: 13 residues. J lost 3 bases, V lost 6 bases, and 5 bases had no gene match. Germline CDR1 SQVTM, CDR2 ANQGSEA. In nucleotides, the CDR3 is TGCAGCGTAACTACAGGGGTCAATCAGCCCCAGCATTTT. This encodes CSVTTGVNQPQHF.

This clonotype has only a few counts. This chain links TRBV9 with TRBJ2-2; D remains unclear. Trimming left V 0 bases short and J 2 bases short, with 8 bases between. This CDR3 spans 15 amino acids. CDR1 and CDR2 from the germline V gene are SGDLS and YYNGEE. The CDR3 coding sequence is TGTGCCAGCAGCGTAGGAGTAGGTAACACCGGGGAGCTGTTTTTT. This codes for CASSVGVGNTGELFF.

As to this clonotype: At one of its ends the junction is not consistent with the germline gene, which may arise from a read error. In nucleotides, the CDR3 is TGTGCTAGCAGCTTGGGTCCGGGATGGGATTCACCCCTCCACTTT. It yields the protein CASSLGPGWDSPLHF. The rearrangement uses TRBV7-7 and TRBJ1-6, with unresolved D. Looked up from germline, CDR1 is SSHAT and CDR2 is FNYEAQ (reference sequence). This CDR3 spans 15 amino acids.

This clonotype has just a few counts. The chain has TRBV12-3 or TRBV12-4 and TRBJ1-6; 10 bases line up with TRBD1. J lost 0 bases, V lost 6 bases, and 5 bases had no gene match. This CDR3 contains 17 residues. As DNA, the CDR3 is TGTGCCAGCAGACGGACAGGGGGTTTCTCCTATAATTCACCCCTCCACTTT. Its protein is CASRRTGGFSYNSPLHF.

The gene calls are TRBV5-6 and TRBJ1-5; TRBD1 is a possible D gene (5 bases). Per germline, CDR1 SGHDT and CDR2 YYEEEE. The CDR3 consists of 15 residues. Trimming stripped 4 bases from V and 0 bases from J, with 11 bases between. In DNA, the CDR3 is TGTGCCAGCAGCCCCCGGGGCGTTAGCAATCAGCCCCAGCATTTT. This encodes CASSPRGVSNQPQHF.

This clonotype was observed a handful of times. In nucleotides, the CDR3 is TGTGCCAGCGGGCCAGATAGCAATCAGCCCCAGCATTTT. Residues: CASGPDSNQPQHF. The J gene is TRBJ1-5, the V gene TRBV12-3 or TRBV12-4; D gene unclear. The germline V and J ends were trimmed by 8 bases and 0 bases, with 8 bases remaining between them. There are 13 residues in the CDR3.

The chain employs TRBV10-3 and TRBJ1-2, with D tentatively TRBD1 (6 bases). V lost 10 bases and J lost 0, with 9 bases in between. Germline V gene data show CDR1 as ENHRY and CDR2 as SYGVKD. This CDR3 is built from 12 residues. The CDR3 sequence is CATTGSNYGYTF. CDR3 DNA sequence: TGTGCCACGACAGGATCTAACTATGGCTACACCTTC.

This clonotype was found once. J is TRBJ1-1 and V is TRBV9; TRBD1 might be the D (5 bases). The CDR3 totals 11 residues. Germline lookup yields CDR1 SGDLS and CDR2 YYNGEE. Deletions cut 4 bases from V and 8 bases from J, with 9 bases between. The CDR3 sequence: CASSRYREAFF. The DNA for the CDR3 is TGTGCCAGCAGCCGGTACAGGGAAGCTTTCTTT.

The chain has TRBV10-3 and TRBJ1-5; TRBD1 is a possible D gene (6 bases). The V gene's germline CDR1 is ENHRY and CDR2 SYGVKD. The V end lost 2 bases, the J end lost 6 bases, and 8 bases lay between the germline ends. The CDR3 spans 13 residues. The CDR3 spells CAISEETGQPQHF. The CDR3 bases are TGTGCCATCAGTGAGGAGACAGGTCAGCCCCAGCATTTT.